The source of this TCR beta chain is a study of blood T cells in healthy people across ages. Findings of the study overall: Diversity of TCR beta correlated strongly with naive T cell percentage. A roughly linear fall in TCR beta diversity per million T cells was seen with increasing age.

As regards this clonotype: The antigen is not known.

Drawing of peripheral blood yielded about 10 milliliters from each donor. Extraction yielded at least 5 micrograms of total RNA per sample. The authors ran a second PCR of roughly 6 to 11 cycles using a sample-barcoded 5' primer and a J-beta primer mix. One entry per CDR3 protein, called by TCRdb with MiXCR from the 5' RACE reads. The table has 650,000 to 800,000 distinct CDR3 sequences, 40% to 50% seen once; the top ten hold about a fifth. The clonotype comes from a man between 60 and 75 years old in good health. The sequencing input was blood.

For the CDR3, the DNA is TGTGCCAGCAGTCAAAGACACCCCCGCTATGGCTACACCTTC. Its protein product is CASSQRHPRYGYTF. V usage is TRBV7-2 and J usage is TRBJ1-2, with no clear D. The CDR3 is 14 residues long. Germline loops: CDR1 SGHTA, CDR2 FQGNSA. With 6 bases removed from V and 4 bases from J, the gap between germline ends came to 15 bases.